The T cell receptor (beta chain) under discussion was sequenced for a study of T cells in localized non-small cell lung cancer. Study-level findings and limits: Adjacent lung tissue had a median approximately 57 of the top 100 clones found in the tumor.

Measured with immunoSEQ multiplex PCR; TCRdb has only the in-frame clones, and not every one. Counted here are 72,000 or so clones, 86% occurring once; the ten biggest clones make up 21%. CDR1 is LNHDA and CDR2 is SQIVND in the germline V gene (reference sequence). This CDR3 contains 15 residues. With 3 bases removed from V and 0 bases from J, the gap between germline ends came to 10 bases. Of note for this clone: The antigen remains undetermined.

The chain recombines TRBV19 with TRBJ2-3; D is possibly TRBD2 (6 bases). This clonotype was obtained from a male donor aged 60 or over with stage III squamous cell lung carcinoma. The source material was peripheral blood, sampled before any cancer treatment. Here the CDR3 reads CASSMSGYSTDTQYF. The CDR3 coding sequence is TGTGCCAGTAGTATGAGCGGGTATAGCACAGATACGCAGTATTTT.